This is a list of T cell receptor beta chains from one sample in a study of Ad26.COV2.S vaccination and SARS-CoV-2 variants. Clones were sequenced by immunoSEQ multiplex PCR, and TCRdb holds only the in-frame ones, with some missing. The repertoire holds roughly 460,000 clones, with 80% to 90% as singletons. Here the sequenced sample was peripheral blood, taken in a trial of Ad26.COV2.S vaccine versus placebo. The receptors were sampled from a person aged 18-60 years who received the Ad26.COV2.S COVID-19 vaccine or a placebo. CDR3s include the opening cysteine and the closing phenylalanine or tryptophan. The order of the fields is D gene, V gene, CDR3 length, J gene, clone size, CDR3 DNA, CDR3 protein. D genes are given only for firm matches. The size entry is marked missing in some rows and otherwise reads once, few, many or a size class.

d_call: .; v_call: TRBV5-1; cdr3_length: 11; j_call: TRBJ2-3; clone_size: .; cdr3_nt: TGCGCCAGCAGCTCTGAGGTAACGCAGTATTTT; cdr3_aa: CASSSEVTQYF
d_call: .; v_call: TRBV6-5; cdr3_length: 13; j_call: TRBJ2-3; clone_size: .; cdr3_nt: TGTGCAGCACGGGTGGGAGGCACAGATACGCAGTATTTT; cdr3_aa: CAARVGGTDTQYF
d_call: .; v_call: TRBV9; cdr3_length: 15; j_call: TRBJ2-5; clone_size: .; cdr3_nt: TGTGCCAGCAGCGTAGTGTGGGGGCACCAAGAGACCCAGTACTTC; cdr3_aa: CASSVVWGHQETQYF
d_call: .; v_call: TRBV7-2; cdr3_length: 12; j_call: TRBJ2-5; clone_size: .; cdr3_nt: TGTGCCAGCAGCTTAGCACGAGAGACCCAGTACTTC; cdr3_aa: CASSLARETQYF
d_call: .; v_call: TRBV4-3; cdr3_length: 15; j_call: TRBJ2-7; clone_size: .; cdr3_nt: TGCGCCAGCAGCCAAGATAAGGACAACTCCTACGAGCAGTACTTC; cdr3_aa: CASSQDKDNSYEQYF
d_call: TRBD1; v_call: TRBV19; cdr3_length: 19; j_call: TRBJ1-4; clone_size: .; cdr3_nt: TGTGCCAGTAGAACAACCGGGACAGGGAGGCCCGTTGGAAAGGAAAAACTGTTTTTT; cdr3_aa: CASRTTGTGRPVGKEKLFF
d_call: .; v_call: TRBV6-2/TRBV6-3; cdr3_length: 14; j_call: TRBJ1-5; clone_size: few; cdr3_nt: TGTGCCAGCAGTTACGGAAATAGCAATCAGCCCCAGCATTTT; cdr3_aa: CASSYGNSNQPQHF
d_call: .; v_call: TRBV11-3; cdr3_length: 17; j_call: TRBJ2-2; clone_size: .; cdr3_nt: TGTGCCAGCAGCTTAGGCCCCACAGGTGTTGCCACCGGGGAGCTGTTTTTT; cdr3_aa: CASSLGPTGVATGELFF
d_call: .; v_call: TRBV2; cdr3_length: 16; j_call: TRBJ2-6; clone_size: once; cdr3_nt: TGTGCCAGCAGGGGGGATTCCCCCTCTGGGGCCAACGTCCTGACTTTC; cdr3_aa: CASRGDSPSGANVLTF
d_call: TRBD1; v_call: TRBV27; cdr3_length: 14; j_call: TRBJ2-1; clone_size: .; cdr3_nt: TGTGCCAGCAGTTTAACCAGGGGGCACAATGAGCAGTTCTTC; cdr3_aa: CASSLTRGHNEQFF
d_call: TRBD1; v_call: TRBV2; cdr3_length: 14; j_call: TRBJ1-6; clone_size: .; cdr3_nt: TGTGCCAGCAGCGTGGGACAGGGAATTTCACCCCTCCACTTT; cdr3_aa: CASSVGQGISPLHF
d_call: TRBD2; v_call: TRBV28; cdr3_length: 17; j_call: TRBJ2-5; clone_size: .; cdr3_nt: TGTGCCAGCAGTTTCCCTAGCGGGAGTTCAATAGGAGAGACCCAGTACTTC; cdr3_aa: CASSFPSGSSIGETQYF
d_call: .; v_call: TRBV9; cdr3_length: 13; j_call: TRBJ1-6; clone_size: .; cdr3_nt: TGTGCCAGCAGCGTTCAGGGTAATTCACCCCTCCACTTT; cdr3_aa: CASSVQGNSPLHF
d_call: .; v_call: TRBV6-5; cdr3_length: 15; j_call: TRBJ2-2; clone_size: .; cdr3_nt: TGTGCCAGCACCCCACGGGGGCCGAACACCGGGGAGCTGTTTTTT; cdr3_aa: CASTPRGPNTGELFF
d_call: .; v_call: TRBV28; cdr3_length: 15; j_call: TRBJ1-1; clone_size: .; cdr3_nt: TGTGCCAGCAGTCGCCCGAGGACCATGAACACTGAAGCTTTCTTT; cdr3_aa: CASSRPRTMNTEAFF
d_call: .; v_call: TRBV11-2; cdr3_length: 13; j_call: TRBJ1-3; clone_size: .; cdr3_nt: TGTGCCAGCAGCTTAAATTCTGGAAACACCATATATTTT; cdr3_aa: CASSLNSGNTIYF
d_call: TRBD1; v_call: TRBV2; cdr3_length: 15; j_call: TRBJ2-7; clone_size: few; cdr3_nt: TGTGCCAGCAGCCCCCGGCAGGGGGATTCCTACGAGCAGTACTTC; cdr3_aa: CASSPRQGDSYEQYF
d_call: .; v_call: TRBV5-1; cdr3_length: 14; j_call: TRBJ1-5; clone_size: once; cdr3_nt: TGCGCCAGCAGCGTCGAGGGGGGCAATCAGCCCCAGCATTTT; cdr3_aa: CASSVEGGNQPQHF
d_call: TRBD1; v_call: TRBV5-1; cdr3_length: 15; j_call: TRBJ1-4; clone_size: .; cdr3_nt: TGCGCCAGCAGGAATTCGGGACAGGGACATGAAAAACTGTTTTTT; cdr3_aa: CASRNSGQGHEKLFF
d_call: TRBD1; v_call: TRBV5-1; cdr3_length: 13; j_call: TRBJ1-6; clone_size: few; cdr3_nt: TGCGCCAGCAGCTTGGACAGGGGGATCCCCCTCCACTTT; cdr3_aa: CASSLDRGIPLHF
d_call: TRBD2; v_call: TRBV27; cdr3_length: 15; j_call: TRBJ2-1; clone_size: .; cdr3_nt: TGTGCCAGCAGTATAAAAGCGGGAGGGCCATTTGAGCAGTTCTTC; cdr3_aa: CASSIKAGGPFEQFF
d_call: .; v_call: TRBV3-1/TRBV3-2; cdr3_length: 12; j_call: TRBJ2-1; clone_size: .; cdr3_nt: TGTGCCAGCAGCCAAGAGAGGTGGGAGCAGTTCTTC; cdr3_aa: CASSQERWEQFF
d_call: TRBD2; v_call: TRBV7-2; cdr3_length: 14; j_call: TRBJ2-7; clone_size: .; cdr3_nt: TGTGCCAGCAGCTTGGGACTAGCGGGCTACGAGCAGTACTTC; cdr3_aa: CASSLGLAGYEQYF
d_call: .; v_call: TRBV10-2; cdr3_length: 14; j_call: TRBJ2-2; clone_size: .; cdr3_nt: TGCGCCAGCAGTCAGACGGTGAACACCGGGGAGCTGTTTTTT; cdr3_aa: CASSQTVNTGELFF
d_call: .; v_call: TRBV27; cdr3_length: 13; j_call: TRBJ1-2; clone_size: once; cdr3_nt: TGTGCCAGCAGTTTTAGGTCTAACTATGGCTACACCTTC; cdr3_aa: CASSFRSNYGYTF
d_call: TRBD1; v_call: TRBV7-3; cdr3_length: 15; j_call: TRBJ2-1; clone_size: .; cdr3_nt: TGTGCCAGCAGCATGACAGGGGGGGCCTACAATGAGCAGTTCTTC; cdr3_aa: CASSMTGGAYNEQFF
d_call: .; v_call: TRBV29-1; cdr3_length: 13; j_call: TRBJ1-2; clone_size: few; cdr3_nt: TGCAGCGTTGAGGATGGCAGACCCTATGGCTACACCTTC; cdr3_aa: CSVEDGRPYGYTF
d_call: TRBD1; v_call: TRBV4-3; cdr3_length: 18; j_call: TRBJ2-2; clone_size: .; cdr3_nt: TGCGCCAGCAGCCGCCGACCCGGGACAGGGGACCCCACCGGGGAGCTGTTTTTT; cdr3_aa: CASSRRPGTGDPTGELFF
d_call: .; v_call: TRBV25-1; cdr3_length: 14; j_call: TRBJ2-7; clone_size: .; cdr3_nt: TGTGCCAGCACCGAGGGTGGGGCAGGGTACGAGCAGTACTTC; cdr3_aa: CASTEGGAGYEQYF
d_call: TRBD2; v_call: TRBV27; cdr3_length: 14; j_call: TRBJ2-2; clone_size: .; cdr3_nt: TGTGCCAGCAGTCGGGGGGTAAACACCGGGGAGCTGTTTTTT; cdr3_aa: CASSRGVNTGELFF
d_call: .; v_call: TRBV11-3; cdr3_length: 17; j_call: TRBJ2-2; clone_size: .; cdr3_nt: TGTGCCAGCAGCTTAGGAGTGACACCCGCGAACACCGGGGAGCTGTTTTTT; cdr3_aa: CASSLGVTPANTGELFF
d_call: TRBD1; v_call: TRBV2; cdr3_length: 14; j_call: TRBJ1-5; clone_size: once; cdr3_nt: TGTGCCAGCAGTGTGCAGGGGGGCAATCAGCCCCAGCATTTT; cdr3_aa: CASSVQGGNQPQHF
d_call: .; v_call: TRBV6-5; cdr3_length: 12; j_call: TRBJ2-1; clone_size: .; cdr3_nt: TGTGCCAGCACAACTAGGGGCAATGAGCAGTTCTTC; cdr3_aa: CASTTRGNEQFF
d_call: .; v_call: TRBV3-1/TRBV3-2; cdr3_length: 17; j_call: TRBJ2-5; clone_size: .; cdr3_nt: TGTGCCAGCAGCCAAGCCGCGGTCGGGATCCCTCAAGAGACCCAGTACTTC; cdr3_aa: CASSQAAVGIPQETQYF
d_call: .; v_call: TRBV21-1; cdr3_length: 11; j_call: TRBJ2-4; clone_size: once; cdr3_nt: TGTGCCAGCAGCAACCGGGACAGGGTCGATTTC; cdr3_aa: CASSNRDRVDF
d_call: .; v_call: TRBV29-1; cdr3_length: 12; j_call: TRBJ1-1; clone_size: .; cdr3_nt: TGCAGCGTAGGCGGCCCGAACACTGAAGCTTTCTTT; cdr3_aa: CSVGGPNTEAFF
d_call: .; v_call: TRBV6-1; cdr3_length: 15; j_call: TRBJ1-5; clone_size: .; cdr3_nt: TGTGCCAGCAGTGAATCAGGATGGGGTGGAGGGCCCCAGCATTTT; cdr3_aa: CASSESGWGGGPQHF
d_call: TRBD2; v_call: TRBV29-1; cdr3_length: 15; j_call: TRBJ2-7; clone_size: .; cdr3_nt: TGCAGCGTTGAAAGCCTAGCGGGACCGATCTACGAGCAGTACTTC; cdr3_aa: CSVESLAGPIYEQYF
d_call: .; v_call: TRBV18; cdr3_length: 15; j_call: TRBJ2-6; clone_size: once; cdr3_nt: TGTGCCAGCTTTCTAACAAGGTCCGGGGCCAACGTCCTGACTTTC; cdr3_aa: CASFLTRSGANVLTF
d_call: .; v_call: TRBV24-1; cdr3_length: 13; j_call: TRBJ2-3; clone_size: .; cdr3_nt: TGTGCCACCAGGTCGGGGGGCTTGGATACGCAGTATTTT; cdr3_aa: CATRSGGLDTQYF
d_call: .; v_call: TRBV27; cdr3_length: 16; j_call: TRBJ1-6; clone_size: .; cdr3_nt: TGTGCCAGCAGTTTAGACAGCCAGATCTATAATTCACCCCTCCACTTT; cdr3_aa: CASSLDSQIYNSPLHF
d_call: .; v_call: TRBV4-1; cdr3_length: 14; j_call: TRBJ1-1; clone_size: .; cdr3_nt: TGCGCCAGCAGCCAAGAATTCAAGGTATATGAAGCTTTCTTT; cdr3_aa: CASSQEFKVYEAFF
d_call: TRBD2; v_call: TRBV7-8; cdr3_length: 14; j_call: TRBJ2-5; clone_size: .; cdr3_nt: TGTGCCAGCAGCTCAGGGACTAGTGCAGAGACCCAGTACTTC; cdr3_aa: CASSSGTSAETQYF
d_call: .; v_call: TRBV28; cdr3_length: 15; j_call: TRBJ1-4; clone_size: .; cdr3_nt: TGTGCCAGCAGTTCCCGCTCGAGGGAAAATGAAAAACTGTTTTTT; cdr3_aa: CASSSRSRENEKLFF
d_call: .; v_call: TRBV7-9; cdr3_length: 12; j_call: TRBJ2-2; clone_size: once; cdr3_nt: TGTGCCAGCAGCGAGGGTCGGGAGGAGCTGTTTTTT; cdr3_aa: CASSEGREELFF
d_call: .; v_call: TRBV18; cdr3_length: 16; j_call: TRBJ1-6; clone_size: .; cdr3_nt: TGTGCCAGCTCACTGCGGGGAAGCTCCTATAATTCACCCCTCCACTTT; cdr3_aa: CASSLRGSSYNSPLHF
d_call: .; v_call: TRBV27; cdr3_length: 14; j_call: TRBJ1-6; clone_size: .; cdr3_nt: TGTGCCAGCAGTTTAGTCGGGTGGAATTCACCCCTCCACTTT; cdr3_aa: CASSLVGWNSPLHF
d_call: .; v_call: TRBV30; cdr3_length: 14; j_call: TRBJ1-5; clone_size: .; cdr3_nt: TGTGCCTGGAGTCAGGACTTAGGCAATCAGCCCCAGCATTTT; cdr3_aa: CAWSQDLGNQPQHF
d_call: TRBD1; v_call: TRBV11-2; cdr3_length: 14; j_call: TRBJ2-7; clone_size: .; cdr3_nt: TGTGCCAGCTGTATTCAGGGGGTAGCCTACGAGCAGTACTTC; cdr3_aa: CASCIQGVAYEQYF
d_call: .; v_call: TRBV15; cdr3_length: 16; j_call: TRBJ2-1; clone_size: .; cdr3_nt: TGTGCCACCAGCAGAGGTCCGGCAGGTGGGGGCAATGAGCAGTTCTTC; cdr3_aa: CATSRGPAGGGNEQFF
d_call: .; v_call: TRBV13; cdr3_length: 11; j_call: TRBJ2-3; clone_size: .; cdr3_nt: TGTGCCAGCAGCGTCACAGATACGCAGTATTTT; cdr3_aa: CASSVTDTQYF
d_call: .; v_call: TRBV5-6; cdr3_length: 17; j_call: TRBJ1-1; clone_size: .; cdr3_nt: TGTGCCAGCAGCGCCTCAGGGTTCCTGACGATGAACACTGAAGCTTTCTTT; cdr3_aa: CASSASGFLTMNTEAFF